A selection of T cell receptor beta chains follows, all from one sample in a study of Graves' ophthalmopathy and Graves' hyperthyroidism. Each CDR3 protein is one row after TCRdb ran MiXCR on the multiplex PCR reads. Among under 60,000 distinct CDR3 sequences listed, approximately 52% were seen once. The specimen was peripheral blood. These receptors were taken from an adult woman with Graves' ophthalmopathy. CDR3s leave out the opening cysteine and the closing phenylalanine or tryptophan.

TRBJ1-6 | TRBV20-1 | SAVAGGTYNSPLH
TRBJ1-6 | TRBV20-1 | SARTGVENSPLH
TRBJ1-4 | TRBV6-1 | ASSVLPGQGNEKLF
TRBJ2-3 | TRBV7-8 | ASSPRTGDTQY
TRBJ1-4 | TRBV5-1 | ASSFSGDKKLF
TRBJ2-7 | TRBV29-1 | SVRSSSGSREQY
TRBJ1-1 | TRBV7-9 | ASSNPSYTEAF
TRBJ2-5 | TRBV18 | ASSGPTGQETQY
TRBJ1-2 | TRBV20-1 | SAIQGAGLYGYT
TRBJ2-7 | TRBV11-2 | ASSQQGQGAYEQY
TRBJ2-7 | TRBV20-1 | SAGANEQY
TRBJ2-1 | TRBV5-1 | ASSYRLAAYNEQF
TRBJ2-5 | TRBV9 | ASSVNVRQETQY
TRBJ2-1 | TRBV12-3/TRBV12-4 | ASSFLGSGGNEQF
TRBJ1-6 | TRBV30 | AWSGGNNSPLH
TRBJ1-1 | TRBV10-1 | ASSESANTEAF
TRBJ2-3 | TRBV13 | ASSPGTSGIRDTQY